This TCR beta chain was sequenced in a study of T cell responses to AZD1222 COVID-19 vaccine. Study as a whole: Analyses pooled second doses at about 4 or about 12 weeks. General study results and limits: Spike-specific TCR breadth and depth both grew after two AZD1222 doses. Sampling that yielded the repertoires occurred only after the peak T cell response.

Using immunoSEQ multiplex PCR, the repertoire was profiled, and TCRdb retains in-frame clones only, with some absent. The sample consists of more than 140,000 clones, 90% to 95% of them appearing once. V shed 0 bases and J shed 0 bases, with 13 bases lying between them. The CDR3 extends over 16 amino acids. In germline, CDR1 is SGDLS, CDR2 YYNGEE. This clone showed up just once. The antigen is unknown. This rearrangement joins TRBV9 to TRBJ2-7; the D is unclear. The sample was peripheral blood, taken on day 0 of AZD1222 vaccination. This receptor was taken from an adult in good health. This chain's CDR3 is CASSVGGEPSSYEQYF. The CDR3 nucleotides read TGTGCCAGCAGCGTAGGTGGGGAACCTAGCTCCTACGAGCAGTACTTC.